One and the same sample provided the 9 T cell receptor beta chains below, sequenced in a study of blood T cell repertoires in COVID-19. Method: immunoSEQ multiplex PCR; TCRdb's copy keeps in-frame clones and lacks some. There are about 200,000 clones in the sample; under 90% occur only once, and 8% to 9.5% lies in the top ten. What was sequenced was PBMCs or T cells enriched from blood (not recorded which). The source of these receptors is a woman aged 45-65 years with acute COVID-19.

V usage is TRBV2 and J usage is TRBJ1-5; 9 bases map to TRBD1. Germline CDR1 and CDR2: SNHLY and FYNNEI. V shed 4 bases, J shed 4 bases, and the junction held 11 bases outside the gene matches. CDR3 size: 17 residues. The CDR3 nucleotides read TGTGCCAGCAGTGGTAAAAAGGGACAGGGCTTAAATCAGCCCCAGCATTTT. Translating it yields CASSGKKGQGLNQPQHF.

The CDR3 sequence is CAWSDYQYEQFF. CDR3 nucleotide sequence: TGTGCCTGGAGTGACTATCAGTATGAGCAGTTCTTC. The chain carries TRBV30 and TRBJ2-1; D gene ambiguous. The CDR3 length is 12 residues. Trimming took off 1 base at V and 8 bases at J, with 9 bases between the two ends. CDR1 is GTSNPN and CDR2 is SVGIG in the germline V gene (reference sequence). Looking up the rest from reference TRBV30 and TRBJ2-1 gives the full variable domain: SQTIHQWPATLVQPVGSPLSLECTVEGTSNPNLYWYRQAAGRGLQLLFYSVGIGQISSEVPQNLSASRPQDRQFILSSKKLLLSDSGFYLCAWSDYQYEQFFGPGTRLTVL.

The V and J genes are TRBV5-4 and TRBJ1-1; a weak D match, TRBD1 (5 bases). CDR1 and CDR2 (germline): SGHNT, YYREEE (reference sequence). Trimming removed 1 base from V and 4 bases from J, with 14 bases in between. This CDR3 comprises 15 residues. The CDR3 protein is CASSLWDQGSTEAFF. Written as DNA, the CDR3 is TGTGCCAGCAGCTTGTGGGATCAGGGTAGCACTGAAGCTTTCTTT.

The V and J genes are TRBV28 and TRBJ2-6, with TRBD2 matching 8 bases. CDR1 and CDR2 from the germline V gene are MDHEN and SYDVKM. Losses at the gene ends were 7 bases for V and 0 bases for J; bases not matched to a gene: 5. The CDR3 is 16 residues long. The CDR3 sequence: CASTPGGPSGANVLTF. The CDR3 DNA reads TGTGCCAGCACCCCGGGGGGGCCCTCTGGGGCCAACGTCCTGACTTTC.

As concerns this clone: The likely explanation is a read error, given a far larger clone one base away. Other nucleotide sequences from this sample produce the same CDR3. The J gene is TRBJ2-2, the V gene TRBV7-2; 8 nucleotides align to TRBD2. Germline CDR1 and CDR2: SGHTA and FQGNSA. The CDR3 extends over 18 amino acids. V gave up 3 bases and J gave up 6 bases; unmatched junction bases: 15. The DNA of the CDR3 is TGTGCCAGCAGCTTCGTTCTTATCCGGGGGGGCGTGGCCGGGGAGCTGTTTTTT. Its protein product is CASSFVLIRGGVAGELFF.

The rearrangement joins TRBV5-1 to TRBJ1-5; TRBD1 matches 7 bases. J gave up 6 bases and V 4 bases, and 10 bases lay outside the gene matches. Germline V lookup: CDR1 SGHRS, CDR2 YFSETQ. The CDR3 has 15 residues. CDR3 nucleotides: TGCGCCAGCAGCCTCGATACAGGGGTAGGTCAGCCCCAGCATTTT. Translating gives CASSLDTGVGQPQHF. The complete variable domain, with remaining parts taken from reference TRBV5-1 and TRBJ1-5, reads KAGVTQTPRYLIKTRGQQVTLSCSPISGHRSVSWYQQTPGQGLQFLFEYFSETQRNKGNFPGRFSGRQFSNSRSEMNVSTLELGDSALYLCASSLDTGVGQPQHFGDGTRLSIL.

The chain employs TRBV7-2 and TRBJ2-3, with TRBD2 identical over 7 bases. V shed 3 bases, J shed 5 bases, and the junction held 5 bases outside the gene matches. Germline CDR1 SGHTA, CDR2 FQGNSA. The CDR3 spans 14 residues. CDR3 in DNA: TGTGCCAGCAGCTTGACGGGAGGCATAGATACGCAGTATTTT. Translation gives CASSLTGGIDTQYF.

CDR3 protein: CASSLNTDQPQHF. The CDR3 coding sequence is TGCGCCAGCAGCCTCAACACCGATCAGCCCCAGCATTTT. The chain uses TRBV4-1 and TRBJ1-5, with unresolved D. The germline gives CDR1 MGHRA, CDR2 YSYEKL. The CDR3 sequence is 13 residues long. V dropped 4 bases and J dropped 5 bases, with 9 bases sitting between them.

J is TRBJ2-5 and V is TRBV18; 7 bases map to TRBD1. The CDR3 has 14 residues. The germline V gene encodes CDR1 KGHSH and CDR2 LQKENI. The V segment lost 6 bases and the J segment 3 bases; nucleotides outside the gene matches: 7. The CDR3 DNA reads as TGTGCCAGCTCCCTTAGACAGGGTGAAGAGACCCAGTACTTC. This codes for CASSLRQGEETQYF.